Given below is one TCR beta chain in context. This specimen belongs to a study of blood T cell repertoires in COVID-19. Study-wide context: Researchers got acute and convalescent COVID-19 samples from the United States, Italy and Spain. Sample material is recorded as cDNA or gDNA derived from T cells, B-cell-depleted T cells, or PBMCs.

The CDR3 runs to 13 residues. In germline, CDR1 is LNHDA, CDR2 SQIVND (reference sequence). The V end was cut by 6 bases, the J end by 10 bases, with 16 bases between. Original methodology: Amplifying reference gene primers gave estimates of nucleated cell counts. Some clones are missing from TCRdb's copy, which holds only in-frame ones; the method was immunoSEQ multiplex PCR. The V and J calls and clone size were taken over from that table, and D and trimming were inferred from the DNA. The sample records roughly 200,000 clones, 70% to 90% being singletons. This clonotype originated in an elderly woman with acute or convalescent COVID-19. The rearrangement links TRBV19 to TRBJ2-1, with D maybe TRBD1 (6 bases). The specimen was peripheral blood. CDR3 sequence reads: CASSLQGSGEQFF. The CDR3 coding sequence is TGTGCCAGTAGCCTACAGGGCTCCGGGGAGCAGTTCTTC. Drawing the rest from reference TRBV19 and TRBJ2-1, the complete variable domain is DGGITQSPKYLFRKEGQNVTLSCEQNLNHDAMYWYRQDPGQGLRLIYYSQIVNDFQKGDIAEGYSVSREKKESFPLTVTSAQKNPTAFYLCASSLQGSGEQFFGPGTRLTVL.